One and the same sample provided the 21 T cell receptor beta chains below, sequenced in a study of shared clonotypes between healthy human individuals. The data were produced by immunoSEQ multiplex PCR, yet TCRdb's version contains in-frame clones alone and is incomplete. In the table there are roughly 2.4 million clones, almost 96% of which are singletons. The sequencing sample was made of naive CD4+ T cells sorted from blood. Indicated subset: CD45RA+ positively selected. All receptors come from a young man in good health.

The count of this clone is one. The CDR3 DNA reads as TGCGCCAGCAGCGCTCCGGGTGAGGTGGGCACTGAAGCTTTCTTT. Its protein is CASSAPGEVGTEAFF. The gene calls are TRBV5-1 and TRBJ1-1; D remains unclear. Per germline, CDR1 SGHRS and CDR2 YFSETQ. The CDR3 extends over 15 amino acids. With 4 bases removed from V and 4 bases from J, the gap between germline ends came to 17 bases.

A word on this clone: The same CDR3 arises from other DNA sequences in this sample as well. The chain employs TRBV9 and TRBJ2-1; D gene uncertain. V was cut by 1 base and J by 0 bases, with 5 bases left in between. The CDR3 runs to 14 residues. Germline V CDR1 and CDR2: SGDLS, YYNGEE. Here the CDR3 DNA reads TGTGCCAGCAGCGTACGGACCTCCTACAATGAGCAGTTCTTC. It codes for CASSVRTSYNEQFF.

V is TRBV11-2 and J is TRBJ1-4, with a possible D match to TRBD1 (6 bases). The CDR3 sequence is 16 residues long. Germline V gene lookup returns CDR1 SGHAT and CDR2 FQNNGV. V was clipped by 5 bases and J by 5 bases, with 18 bases between them. CDR3 residues: CASSPHGGGGNEKLFF. The CDR3 region has the DNA TGTGCCAGCAGCCCCCACGGCGGAGGGGGAAATGAAAAACTGTTTTTT.

A single count supports this clone. At the DNA level, this CDR3 is encoded by other sequences in the same sample as well. This sequence joins TRBV18 and TRBJ1-5, with D perhaps TRBD1 (5 bases). CDR1 and CDR2 (germline): KGHSH, LQKENI. V was shortened by 6 bases and J by 2 bases, with 8 bases between the two germline ends. The CDR3 totals 13 residues. The chain's CDR3 is CASSRGGNQPQHF. CDR3 nucleotide sequence: TGTGCCAGCTCTCGAGGGGGCAATCAGCCCCAGCATTTT. The entire variable domain, with the rest obtained from reference TRBV18 and TRBJ1-5, is as follows: NAGVMQNPRHLVRRRGQEARLRCSPMKGHSHVYWYRQLPEEGLKFMVYLQKENIIDESGMPKERFSAEFPKEGPSILRIQQVVRGDSAAYFCASSRGGNQPQHFGDGTRLSIL.

Concerning this clone itself: Other nucleotide sequences in the sample specify the same CDR3. The chain combines TRBV7-2 with TRBJ1-5; no clear D gene. V lost 3 bases and J 2 bases, leaving 8 bases between the germline ends. The CDR3 consists of 14 residues. Per the germline V gene, CDR1 is SGHTA and CDR2 is FQGNSA. In DNA, the CDR3 is TGTGCCAGCAGCTTTTCCGGAGGCAATCAGCCCCAGCATTTT. As protein: CASSFSGGNQPQHF.

The chain links TRBV29-1 to TRBJ2-3, with 14 bases identical to TRBD2. Per the germline V gene, CDR1 is SQVTM and CDR2 is ANQGSEA. The CDR3 spans 15 residues. V lost 5 bases and J lost 5; bases outside the gene matches: 6. The CDR3 nucleotides read TGCAGCGTTACAAAAGGGACTAGCGGGAGAGATACGCAGTATTTT. This sequence encodes CSVTKGTSGRDTQYF.

Turning to this clone: The sample holds other DNA sequences that translate to the same CDR3. The genes are TRBV6-1 and TRBJ1-3, with no clear D. The CDR3 covers 14 residues. The germline V and J ends were trimmed by 5 bases and 1 base, with 9 bases remaining between them. Germline loops: CDR1 MNHNS, CDR2 SASEGT. CDR3: CASSLGASGNTIYF. CDR3 bases: TGTGCCAGCAGTCTGGGAGCTTCTGGAAACACCATATATTTT.

This sequence joins TRBV7-9 and TRBJ1-1; TRBD1 matches 10 bases. CDR3 length equals 15 residues. V lost 5 bases to trimming and J lost 0 bases; unmatched junction nucleotides: 3. Germline CDR1 SEHNR, CDR2 FQNEAQ (reference sequence). For the CDR3, the DNA is TGTGCCAGCAGCACAGACAGGGGGCTGAACACTGAAGCTTTCTTT. It translates to CASSTDRGLNTEAFF.

J is TRBJ1-1 and V is TRBV5-1; tentatively, D is TRBD1 (5 bases). The CDR3 runs to 15 residues. Germline V gene data show CDR1 as SGHRS and CDR2 as YFSETQ. V was cut by 4 bases and J by 5 bases, with 18 bases left in between. The CDR3 nucleotides read TGCGCCAGCAGCACTGAGGGGAGGGCGCGAACTGAAGCTTTCTTT. Protein product: CASSTEGRARTEAFF.

The rearrangement links TRBV19 to TRBJ2-5; maybe TRBD2 (6 bases). This CDR3 region has 16 residues. With 1 base removed from V and 5 bases from J, the gap between germline ends came to 17 bases. The germline V gene encodes CDR1 LNHDA and CDR2 SQIVND (reference sequence). The CDR3 region has the DNA TGTGCCAGTAGTATAGGCGGGGCAGGGCAGAGGGAGACCCAGTACTTC. Its translation: CASSIGGAGQRETQYF.

The chain combines TRBV7-9 with TRBJ1-2, with D possibly TRBD1 on 5 matching bases. V was cut by 6 bases and J by 2 bases, with 13 bases left in between. The CDR3 runs to 14 residues. Germline CDR1 SEHNR, CDR2 FQNEAQ (reference sequence). CDR3 sequence reads: CASSRFAGNYGYTF. The CDR3 nucleotides read TGTGCCAGCAGTAGGTTCGCAGGGAACTATGGCTACACCTTC.

With respect to this clone: The same CDR3 arises from other DNA sequences in this sample as well. This chain links TRBV2 with TRBJ2-7, with 9 bases that match TRBD1. The CDR3 spans 14 residues. The germline V gene has CDR1 SNHLY and CDR2 FYNNEI. V gave up 6 bases and J gave up 4 bases; unmatched junction bases: 7. CDR3 in amino acids: CASSADRGSYEQYF. As DNA, the CDR3 is TGTGCCAGCAGCGCGGACAGGGGCTCGTACGAGCAGTACTTC.

To note about this clone: Other DNA sequences in the sample encode the same CDR3. V gene TRBV5-1 combines with J gene TRBJ2-2; 10 bases fit TRBD2. V was clipped by 4 bases and J by 7 bases; unmatched bases: 7. CDR1 SGHRS and CDR2 YFSETQ come from the germline V gene. The CDR3 spans 15 residues. CDR3 sequence: CASSSGLAVGGELFF. CDR3 in DNA: TGCGCCAGCAGCAGCGGACTAGCGGTTGGCGGGGAGCTGTTTTTT.

The rearrangement joins TRBV25-1 to TRBJ2-7, with 8 bases lining up with TRBD1. Looked up from germline, CDR1 is MGHDK and CDR2 is SYGVNS. V trimming: 5 bases; J trimming: 5 bases; junction bases outside the gene matches: 5. CDR3 length: 13 residues. CDR3 residues: CASSSDRDHEQYF. The CDR3 coding sequence is TGTGCCAGCAGTTCGGACAGGGACCACGAGCAGTACTTC.

The chain joins TRBV5-1 to TRBJ1-2, with TRBD1 as a possible D gene (6 bases). This CDR3 has 13 residues. Germline V gene data show CDR1 as SGHRS and CDR2 as YFSETQ. V lost 0 bases to trimming and J lost 4 bases, with 7 bases between them. The CDR3 reads CASSLEQGYGYTF. The CDR3 coding sequence is TGCGCCAGCAGCTTGGAACAGGGCTATGGCTACACCTTC.

The chain combines TRBV30 with TRBJ2-7; tentatively, D is TRBD2 (6 bases). Trimming shortened V by 0 bases and J by 7 bases, and 16 bases separated the two germline ends. The CDR3 runs 14 residues. Per the germline V gene, CDR1 is GTSNPN and CDR2 is SVGIG (reference sequence). The CDR3: CAWSVMGGREEQYF. The CDR3 DNA sequence: TGTGCCTGGAGTGTCATGGGGGGAAGGGAAGAGCAGTACTTC.

Only one count was recorded for this clone. The chain carries TRBV28 and TRBJ2-5; the match to TRBD1 covers 9 bases. Unmatched junction bases numbered 5, after V lost 4 bases and J lost 5 bases. Germline CDR1 MDHEN, CDR2 SYDVKM. The CDR3 has 14 amino acids. CDR3 sequence: CASSSGTGLETQYF. The CDR3 DNA reads TGTGCCAGCAGTTCCGGGACAGGGTTGGAGACCCAGTACTTC.

The V and J genes are TRBV19 and TRBJ1-2; 7 nucleotides align to TRBD1. Losses at the gene ends were 5 bases for V and 4 bases for J; bases not matched to a gene: 10. This CDR3 spans 15 amino acids. CDR1 is LNHDA and CDR2 is SQIVND in the germline V gene (reference sequence). The CDR3 nucleotides read TGTGCCAGTAGTCCCGGACAGGAGGTGAGCTATGGCTACACCTTC. It yields the protein CASSPGQEVSYGYTF.

This clone was picked up a small number of times. This chain uses TRBV2 with TRBJ2-2, with unresolved D. Per the germline V gene, CDR1 is SNHLY and CDR2 is FYNNEI. This CDR3 is 13 amino acids long. V was cut by 1 base and J by 5 bases, with 5 bases left in between. CDR3 coding DNA: TGTGCCAGCAGTGAAGGAGAGACCGGGGAGCTGTTTTTT. It yields the protein CASSEGETGELFF. Using reference TRBV2 and TRBJ2-2 for the parts outside the CDR3, the full variable domain is EPEVTQTPSHQVTQMGQEVILRCVPISNHLYFYWYRQILGQKVEFLVSFYNNEISEKSEIFDDQFSVERPDGSNFTLKIRSTKLEDSAMYFCASSEGETGELFFGEGSRLTVL.

This clone has only one observation. The chain uses TRBV6-5 and TRBJ2-7; 11 bases fit TRBD1. This CDR3 is 14 amino acids long. The germline V gene has CDR1 MNHEY and CDR2 SVGAGI. The V segment lost 7 bases and the J segment 9 bases; nucleotides outside the gene matches: 11. CDR3 nucleotides: TGTGCCAGCACCAGGACAGGGGGCGTAGCTGGGCAGTACTTC. Translated: CASTRTGGVAGQYF.

This clone was counted once. This sample also contains other DNA sequences that code for the same CDR3. The V gene is TRBV5-1, the J gene TRBJ1-2; tentative D call: TRBD1 (5 bases). Germline-derived CDR1 and CDR2 are SGHRS and YFSETQ. The CDR3 has 12 residues. The V end was cut by 4 bases, the J end by 6 bases, with 10 bases between. The CDR3 DNA sequence: TGCGCCAGCAGCCCCCGAGGGGATGGCTACACCTTC. Amino acid sequence: CASSPRGDGYTF.